Below are 16 T cell receptor beta chains sequenced from a single sample in a study of graft-versus-host responses after intestinal transplantation. TCRdb's copy holds only in-frame clones and misses some; the assay was immunoSEQ multiplex PCR. In the table there are 8,000 to 11,000 clones, roughly a third of which are singletons. Plating of about 200,000 CFSE-labeled responder cells was done together with about 200,000 irradiated, violet-dye-labeled stimulator cells. The sequences come from alloreactive CD8+ T cells from a mixed lymphocyte reaction culture, collected before intestinal transplant. Subset given: CFSE-low proliferating T cells sorted from approximately six-day pre-transplant mixed lymphocyte reaction (GvH or HvG direction). Receptor source: a human patient who received an intestinal transplant.

The J gene is TRBJ2-1, the V gene TRBV27; maybe TRBD2 (6 bases). Trimming took 2 bases from V and 2 from J, leaving 16 bases between them. Germline V CDR1 and CDR2: MNHEY, SMNVEV (reference sequence). The length of the CDR3 is 17 residues. The DNA for the CDR3 is TGTGCCAGCAGTTTAGCAACGGGACTCGGGCCCTACAATGAGCAGTTCTTC. Its protein is CASSLATGLGPYNEQFF.

The table lists this clone with a few counts. This chain uses TRBV7-9 with TRBJ2-1, with D maybe TRBD2 (5 bases). V was trimmed by 3 bases and J by 9 bases, leaving 12 bases between them. The CDR3 is 13 residues long. The germline V gene encodes CDR1 SEHNR and CDR2 FQNEAQ (reference sequence). DNA of the CDR3: TGTGCCAGCAGCTTCCAGGTTGAGGGTGAGCAGTTCTTC. Its protein is CASSFQVEGEQFF.

The genes are TRBV7-8 and TRBJ2-3, with 9 bases identical to TRBD1. From germline, CDR1 is SGHVS and CDR2 FQNEAQ. This CDR3 has 19 amino acids. The ends lost 1 base at V and 0 bases at J; junction bases unmatched: 11. The CDR3 here is CASSLVLGQGLSSTDTQYF. As DNA, the CDR3 is TGTGCCAGCAGCTTAGTACTGGGACAGGGTCTCTCTAGCACAGATACGCAGTATTTT.

The chain employs TRBV28 and TRBJ1-2; D remains ambiguous. The germline V and J ends were trimmed by 0 bases and 4 bases, with 12 bases remaining between them. The CDR3 extends over 15 amino acids. CDR1 MDHEN and CDR2 SYDVKM come from the germline V gene. DNA for the CDR3: TGTGCCAGCAGTTTATGGCTCACGGGGTTCTATGGCTACACCTTC. This codes for CASSLWLTGFYGYTF.

The chain has TRBV6-5 and TRBJ2-7, with 11 bases fitting TRBD1. Germline lookup yields CDR1 MNHEY and CDR2 SVGAGI. Trimming at V came to 2 bases and at J to 3 bases, leaving 0 bases not matched to a gene. This CDR3 region has 14 residues. CDR3 nucleotides: TGTGCCAGCAGTTACGGGACAGGGGGCTACGAGCAGTACTTC. It is translated as CASSYGTGGYEQYF.

This chain links TRBV27 with TRBJ2-3; tentatively, D is TRBD2 (6 bases). V lost 5 bases to trimming and J lost 0 bases, with 15 bases between them. The CDR3 length is 16 residues. Germline CDR1 and CDR2: MNHEY and SMNVEV (reference sequence). The CDR3 loop is CASSIFGSSSTDTQYF. For the CDR3, the DNA is TGTGCCAGCAGTATATTCGGGAGCTCAAGCACAGATACGCAGTATTTT.

The chain uses TRBV27 and TRBJ2-7; 13 bases fit TRBD2. V lost 2 bases, J lost 0 bases, and 7 bases stayed unmatched. The CDR3 spans 18 residues. Per germline, CDR1 MNHEY and CDR2 SMNVEV (reference sequence). Here the CDR3 DNA reads TGTGCCAGCAGTTTAGGGGGACTAGCGGGGACAAGCTCCTACGAGCAGTACTTC. Protein: CASSLGGLAGTSSYEQYF.

This chain connects TRBV13 to TRBJ2-1; 9 bases are shared with TRBD1. The CDR3 contains 16 residues. With V trimmed by 4 bases and J by 9 bases, 13 bases remained unmatched. CDR1 is PRHDT and CDR2 is FYEKMQ in the germline V gene (reference sequence). The CDR3 coding sequence is TGTGCCAGCAGCTCGCCCGGGACAGGGCTAATGGGTGAGCAGTTCTTC. Protein product: CASSSPGTGLMGEQFF.

This clone was seen a few times. The chain couples TRBV1 to TRBJ2-5; no DNA check was done on the table's D call, TRBD2. TRBV1 corresponds to a pseudogene. This CDR3 spans 15 amino acids. CDR3 loop: CTSSQPAGGGETQYF. The DNA of the CDR3 is TGCACCAGCAGCCAGCCTGCTGGAGGAGGAGAGACCCAGTACTTC.

The gene calls are TRBV9 and TRBJ2-1; D is ambiguous. Germline V gene data show CDR1 as SGDLS and CDR2 as YYNGEE. Trimming cost V 2 bases and J 6 bases, with 12 bases left between them. This CDR3 region has 14 residues. The CDR3 region has the DNA TGTGCCAGCAGCGTTACAGCAAAAGCCAATGAGCAGTTCTTC. Its translation is CASSVTAKANEQFF.

The V gene is TRBV7-3, the J gene TRBJ1-1, with D possibly matching TRBD1 (5 bases). V gave up 2 bases and J gave up 4 bases, with 8 bases separating them. The CDR3 has 13 residues. Per the germline V gene, CDR1 is SGHTA and CDR2 is FQGTGA. The CDR3 nucleotides read TGTGCCAGCAGCTTAGGTCAGGGCACTGAAGCTTTCTTT. It specifies CASSLGQGTEAFF.

This clone was counted between two and nine times. CDR3 in amino acids: CASSGPEQGYEQYF. DNA for the CDR3: TGTGCCAGCAGTGGCCCTGAACAGGGATACGAGCAGTACTTC. V usage is TRBV6-8 and J usage is TRBJ2-7, with D possibly TRBD1 on 6 matching bases. Germline V gene sequence: CDR1 MNHGY, CDR2 SAAAGT. This CDR3 has 14 amino acids. Trimming shortened V by 5 bases and J by 4 bases, and 15 bases separated the two germline ends.

The chain carries TRBV10-1 and TRBJ2-7, with 8 bases that match TRBD1. The CDR3 totals 12 residues. Germline V gene data show CDR1 as WNHNN and CDR2 as SYGVQD (reference sequence). J gave up 3 bases and V 10 bases, and 5 bases lay outside the gene matches. The CDR3 bases are TGCGCCAACCGACAGGGGTTCTACGAGCAGTACTTC. This gives the protein CANRQGFYEQYF.

This clone is medium-sized (0.01 to 0.1%) by share. This chain uses TRBV2 with TRBJ1-2, with 7 bases lining up with TRBD1. CDR3 length: 13 amino acids. Germline CDR1 and CDR2: SNHLY and FYNNEI. V was pared by 10 bases and J by 0 bases, with 5 bases of the junction left unmatched. DNA for the CDR3: TGTGCCACCATGACAGGGACTAACTATGGCTACACCTTC. Translated: CATMTGTNYGYTF.

This clone is medium-sized. The chain links TRBV7-9 to TRBJ2-3; a weak D match, TRBD2 (5 bases). Germline values: CDR1 SEHNR, CDR2 FQNEAQ (reference sequence). The CDR3 has 12 amino acids. The V gene lost 3 bases and the J gene lost 4 bases, with 5 bases spanning the gap. The CDR3 here is CASSFGADTQYF. CDR3 DNA sequence: TGTGCCAGCAGCTTCGGGGCAGATACGCAGTATTTT.

This chain joins TRBV4-1 and TRBJ2-2, with 8 bases that match TRBD2. The ends lost 4 bases at V and 7 bases at J; junction bases unmatched: 5. The germline CDR1 and CDR2 sequences are MGHRA and YSYEKL. This CDR3 spans 14 amino acids. The CDR3 nucleotides are TGCGCCAGCAGCCTTAGCGGGGAGGGCGGGGAGCTGTTTTTT. This gives the protein CASSLSGEGGELFF.